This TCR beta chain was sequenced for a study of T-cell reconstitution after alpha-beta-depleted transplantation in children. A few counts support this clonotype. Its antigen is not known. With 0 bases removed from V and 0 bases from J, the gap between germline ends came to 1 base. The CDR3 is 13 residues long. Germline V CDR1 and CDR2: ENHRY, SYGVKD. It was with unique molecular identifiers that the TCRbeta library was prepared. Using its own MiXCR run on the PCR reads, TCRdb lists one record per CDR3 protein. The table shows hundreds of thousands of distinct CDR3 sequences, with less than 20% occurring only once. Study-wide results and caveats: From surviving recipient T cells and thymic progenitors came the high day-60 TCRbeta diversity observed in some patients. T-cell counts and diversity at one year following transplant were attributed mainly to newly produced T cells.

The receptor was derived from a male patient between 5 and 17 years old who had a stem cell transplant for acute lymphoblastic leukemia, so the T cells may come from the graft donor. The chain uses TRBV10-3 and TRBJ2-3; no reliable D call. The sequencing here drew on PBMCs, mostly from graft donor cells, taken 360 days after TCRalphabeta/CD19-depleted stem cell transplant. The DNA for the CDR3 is TGTGCCATCAGTGAGTCAAGCACAGATACGCAGTATTTT. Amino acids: CAISESSTDTQYF.